Listed here is a single TCR beta chain. Some clones are missing from TCRdb's copy, which holds only in-frame ones; the method was immunoSEQ multiplex PCR. This table holds tens of thousands of clones, around 90% found once. This specimen belongs to a study of T cell changes during pregnancy in multiple sclerosis. The input for sequencing was CD4+ T cells from peripheral blood mononuclear cells, taken in the second trimester of pregnancy. The receptor's source is a female donor with multiple sclerosis, enrolled in a pregnancy study.

In DNA, the CDR3 is TGCGCCAGCAGCTGGGACAGGGCCGAGCAGTACTTC. It codes for CASSWDRAEQYF. The chain uses TRBV5-1 and TRBJ2-7; TRBD1 matches at 9 bases. This CDR3 is 12 amino acids long. In germline, CDR1 is SGHRS, CDR2 YFSETQ. V trimming: 3 bases; J trimming: 6 bases; junction bases outside the gene matches: 1.